The next 7 T cell receptor beta chains were all read from a single sample in a study of blood T cell repertoires in COVID-19 (dated by TCRdb to 2020 to 2022). The protocol used for the library was the immunoSEQ multiplex PCR assay. The table was pulled from immuneACCESS by TCRdb, which kept in-frame rearrangements only. Such tables lose some clones; where checked, under half of the loss comes from unresolved V genes, and the rest has no known cause. Recorded for this sample are 200,000 to 250,000 clones; 75% to 90% of them occurred a single time. Clones ranked in the top ten supply around 8% of the sample. The sequenced sample was peripheral blood. These receptors originate from a woman older than 75 with COVID-19, enrolled during active disease.

This clone has more than one count but fewer than ten. The genes are TRBV25-1 and TRBJ1-1; 7 nucleotides match TRBD1. Trimming removed 3 bases from V and 2 bases from J; junction bases left unmatched: 3. Germline values: CDR1 MGHDK, CDR2 SYGVNS. The CDR3 consists of 14 residues. The chain's CDR3 is CASSEAGGNTEAFF. As DNA, the CDR3 is TGTGCCAGCAGTGAGGCAGGGGGAAACACTGAAGCTTTCTTT.

The V call is TRBV5-1, the J call TRBJ1-1; TRBD1 might be the D (6 bases). Trimming shortened V by 3 bases and J by 2 bases, and 14 bases separated the two germline ends. The CDR3 length is 15 residues. Germline CDR1 SGHRS, CDR2 YFSETQ. CDR3 nucleotide sequence: TGCGCCAGCAGCTCCGAAGGGGGGGGTAACACTGAAGCTTTCTTT. It codes for CASSSEGGGNTEAFF. The full variable domain, rest sourced from reference TRBV5-1 and TRBJ1-1, is KAGVTQTPRYLIKTRGQQVTLSCSPISGHRSVSWYQQTPGQGLQFLFEYFSETQRNKGNFPGRFSGRQFSNSRSEMNVSTLELGDSALYLCASSSEGGGNTEAFFGQGTRLTVV.

CDR3 in amino acids: CASSYDSGLSYEQYF. DNA for the CDR3: TGTGCCAGCAGTTACGACAGTGGTCTCTCCTACGAGCAGTACTTC. This chain links TRBV6-5 with TRBJ2-7, with TRBD1 as a possible D gene (5 bases). This CDR3 spans 15 amino acids. Looked up from germline, CDR1 is MNHEY and CDR2 is SVGAGI. Trimming removed 2 bases from V and 0 bases from J, with 11 bases in between.

The chain joins TRBV28 to TRBJ2-5; tentatively, D is TRBD1 (6 bases). Germline V gene sequence: CDR1 MDHEN, CDR2 SYDVKM. The CDR3 has 14 amino acids. Trimming removed 4 bases at V and 5 bases at J, with 14 bases between. CDR3 nucleotide sequence: TGTGCCAGCAGTTCTCAGGGGCTGGGGGAGACCCAGTACTTC. Translating it yields CASSSQGLGETQYF.

J is TRBJ1-2 and V is TRBV11-2; 7 positions match TRBD1. The CDR3 spans 13 residues. The ends lost 5 bases at V and 4 bases at J; junction bases unmatched: 4. Looked up from germline, CDR1 is SGHAT and CDR2 is FQNNGV. The CDR3 loop reads CASSMGQSYGYTF. The CDR3, as DNA: TGTGCCAGCAGCATGGGACAGTCCTATGGCTACACCTTC.

The V call is TRBV3-1 (or the pseudogene TRBV3-2), the J call TRBJ1-2; 9 bases align to TRBD1. Germline V gene lookup returns CDR1 LGHDT and CDR2 YNNKEL (reference sequence). The J segment lost 4 bases and the V segment lost 2 bases, leaving 5 bases of the junction unmatched. This CDR3 has 15 amino acids. The CDR3 DNA reads as TGTGCCAGCAGCCAATCGGACAGGGGCGCCTATGGCTACACCTTC. Its translation is CASSQSDRGAYGYTF.

This clone was recorded a few times. J is TRBJ1-1 and V is TRBV2, with D uncertain. This CDR3 is 12 amino acids long. Trimming shortened V by 7 bases and J by 3 bases, and 9 bases separated the two germline ends. Germline lookup yields CDR1 SNHLY and CDR2 FYNNEI. CDR3 nucleotide sequence: TGTGCCAGCACGAGGGAATACACTGAAGCTTTCTTT. It codes for CASTREYTEAFF. The full variable domain, completed using reference TRBV2 and TRBJ1-1, is EPEVTQTPSHQVTQMGQEVILRCVPISNHLYFYWYRQILGQKVEFLVSFYNNEISEKSEIFDDQFSVERPDGSNFTLKIRSTKLEDSAMYFCASTREYTEAFFGQGTRLTVV.